Presented here are 2 T cell receptor beta chains from one specimen sequenced in a study of shared clonotypes between healthy human individuals (TCRdb year 2020). CD8 naive samples consisted of CD45RO-negative cells that were positively selected for CCR7, yielding a CD45RA+CCR7+ population without TemRA cells. Libraries came from the immunoSEQ multiplex PCR assay. Drawn from immuneACCESS, this table holds only the in-frame rearrangements with V and J called that TCRdb kept. Clones are partly lost; checked studies trace under half to an unresolved V gene and leave the rest unexplained. This sample holds about 600,000 clones; 95% to 96% were observed only once. Clones ranked in the top ten supply 0.085% to 0.11% of the sample. Sequenced sample: naive CD8+ T cells sorted from blood. Read against the paper, the sample's cell subset or site label means: CD45RA+CCR7+. These receptors were obtained from a woman younger than 45 in good health.

As concerns this clone: Other nucleotide sequences from this sample produce the same CDR3. The V and J genes are TRBV27 and TRBJ2-7; TRBD1 is a possible D gene (6 bases). The germline CDR1 and CDR2 sequences are MNHEY and SMNVEV (reference sequence). V lost 1 base and J lost 2, with 9 bases in between. CDR3 size: 14 residues. For the CDR3, the DNA is TGTGCCAGCAGTTTATTTGGGGGCCCCTACGAGCAGTACTTC. Encoded protein: CASSLFGGPYEQYF.

The chain combines TRBV5-5 with TRBJ2-3; 7 bases agree with TRBD2. The CDR3 spans 19 residues. The J segment lost 2 bases and the V segment lost 4 bases, leaving 19 bases of the junction unmatched. In germline, CDR1 is SGHKS, CDR2 YYEKEE (reference sequence). The CDR3: CASSPRAGDPHTPTDTQYF. CDR3 DNA sequence: TGTGCCAGCAGCCCGAGGGCGGGGGACCCACACACCCCCACAGATACGCAGTATTTT.